The 15 T cell receptor beta chains listed next were all sequenced from one sample in a study of blood T cell repertoires in COVID-19. Measured with immunoSEQ multiplex PCR; TCRdb has only the in-frame clones, and not every one. This table has approximately 170,000 clones, under 90% appearing once. The sequenced sample was PBMCs or T cells enriched from blood (not recorded which). The receptors were sampled from a woman in her 50s who had recovered from COVID-19.

The V call is TRBV6-5, the J call TRBJ2-1; TRBD2 matches at 8 bases. This CDR3 comprises 15 residues. J was trimmed by 7 bases and V by 3 bases; bases with no gene match: 8. From germline, CDR1 is MNHEY and CDR2 SVGAGI. DNA of the CDR3: TGTGCCAGCAGTTATGAGACTAGCGTTCGGAATGAGCAGTTCTTC. Translation gives CASSYETSVRNEQFF.

The V call is TRBV18, the J call TRBJ2-6; the match to TRBD2 covers 7 bases. CDR1 and CDR2 (germline): KGHSH, LQKENI. The CDR3 totals 15 residues. J lost 4 bases, V lost 3 bases, and 3 bases had no gene match. The CDR3 protein is CASSPGGSGANVLTF. DNA for the CDR3: TGTGCCAGCTCACCCGGGGGGTCAGGGGCCAACGTCCTGACTTTC.

This clone was detected only once. This chain links TRBV14 with TRBJ1-5; D may be TRBD1 (5 bases). V was clipped by 4 bases and J by 6 bases, with 19 bases between them. Germline V lookup: CDR1 SGHDN, CDR2 FVKESK. This CDR3 is built from 16 residues. CDR3 residues: CASSLPWGQGFQPQHF. The CDR3, as DNA: TGTGCCAGCAGCCTTCCGTGGGGTCAGGGTTTTCAGCCCCAGCATTTT.

V and J are TRBV19 and TRBJ2-2; 9 nucleotides agree with TRBD2. CDR1 is LNHDA, CDR2 SQIVND, per germline (reference sequence). CDR3 length: 13 residues. The V gene end was trimmed by 3 bases and the J gene end by 8 bases; junction bases not matched to a gene: 1. The CDR3 loop reads CASSMLAGGELFF. The CDR3 nucleotides are TGTGCCAGTAGTATGCTAGCGGGAGGGGAGCTGTTTTTT.

This chain links TRBV27 with TRBJ2-3; D remains ambiguous. Looked up from germline, CDR1 is MNHEY and CDR2 is SMNVEV (reference sequence). The CDR3 loop spans 14 amino acids. The ends were cut back, 3 bases at V and 4 bases at J, with 11 bases in the middle. The CDR3 sequence: CASSFIGPADTQYF. DNA for the CDR3: TGTGCCAGCAGTTTTATCGGTCCGGCAGATACGCAGTATTTT.

The chain is built from TRBV10-1 and TRBJ1-1, with 7 bases identical to TRBD1. The V segment lost 4 bases and the J segment 4 bases; nucleotides outside the gene matches: 6. CDR3 length: 14 residues. Germline CDR1 is WNHNN and CDR2 is SYGVQD (reference sequence). The CDR3 reads CASSGDRCSTEAFF. As DNA, the CDR3 is TGCGCCAGCAGTGGGGACAGATGTAGCACTGAAGCTTTCTTT.

In this sample, this clone turned up a few times. The chain couples TRBV10-3 to TRBJ1-1; a weak D match, TRBD1 (5 bases). The CDR3 length is 13 residues. V was cut by 4 bases and J by 6 bases, with 12 bases left in between. Germline V lookup: CDR1 ENHRY, CDR2 SYGVKD. For the CDR3, the DNA is TGTGCCATCAGTGCCGGAGGGGTGCCTGAAGCTTTCTTT. Residues: CAISAGGVPEAFF.

This clone was detected only a few times. This chain uses TRBV4-3 with TRBJ1-1, with a possible D match to TRBD1 (6 bases). The V and J ends lost 1 base and 4 bases respectively, with 16 bases between them. Germline CDR1 and CDR2: LGHNA and YSLEER. The CDR3 sequence is 16 residues long. CDR3 region: CASSQGSTGIGTEAFF. The CDR3 nucleotides read TGCGCCAGCAGCCAAGGATCTACAGGGATTGGCACTGAAGCTTTCTTT.

This clone was recorded once. The CDR3 sequence: CAIRLAGANTGELFF. The CDR3 nucleotides read TGTGCCATCAGGCTAGCGGGAGCGAACACCGGGGAGCTGTTTTTT. The V gene is TRBV10-3, the J gene TRBJ2-2; TRBD2 matches 10 bases. V shed 6 bases and J 0 bases; nucleotides not matched to a gene: 1. This CDR3 is built from 15 residues. Germline CDR1 ENHRY, CDR2 SYGVKD.

This chain links TRBV7-9 with TRBJ1-2; 8 bases are a match to TRBD1. V dropped 1 base and J dropped 6; count of bases not matched to a gene: 4. CDR1 is SEHNR, CDR2 FQNEAQ, per germline (reference sequence). The CDR3 has 14 amino acids. The chain's CDR3 is CASSLVQGANGYTF. In nucleotides, the CDR3 is TGTGCCAGCAGCTTAGTTCAGGGGGCGAATGGCTACACCTTC.

V and J are TRBV19 and TRBJ1-1, with D perhaps matching TRBD1 (6 bases). Germline V gene lookup returns CDR1 LNHDA and CDR2 SQIVND (reference sequence). CDR3 size: 15 residues. Trimming removed 2 bases from V and 1 base from J, with 11 bases in between. The CDR3 nucleotides read TGTGCCAGTAGTATATCGGGGGGCGCGAACACTGAAGCTTTCTTT. Translation gives CASSISGGANTEAFF.

This clone was observed a single time. The chain recombines TRBV24-1 with TRBJ2-1; D might be TRBD2 (6 bases). The CDR3 length is 15 residues. V was cut by 5 bases and J by 8 bases, with 18 bases left in between. The germline gives CDR1 KGHDR, CDR2 SFDVKD. The CDR3 is CATSGGEVSTDEQFF. The CDR3 bases are TGTGCCACCAGTGGTGGGGAGGTTTCGACCGATGAGCAGTTCTTC.

This clone was observed once. The V gene is TRBV2, the J gene TRBJ1-5, with 7 bases matching TRBD1. This CDR3 has 15 amino acids. CDR1 and CDR2 from the germline V gene are SNHLY and FYNNEI. Unmatched junction bases numbered 11, after V lost 6 bases and J lost 6 bases. The CDR3 region is CASRHRGTGVQPQHF. Here the CDR3 DNA reads TGTGCCAGCAGGCATCGGGGTACAGGGGTTCAGCCCCAGCATTTT.

V and J are TRBV5-6 and TRBJ1-4, with D maybe TRBD1 (5 bases). Trimming left V 1 base short and J 8 bases short, with 12 bases between. This CDR3 spans 14 amino acids. Germline assignment: CDR1 SGHDT and CDR2 YYEEEE. CDR3 in DNA: TGTGCCAGCAGCTTGCGTGGGGCTGGGGAAAAACTGTTTTTT. Amino acids: CASSLRGAGEKLFF.

This clone was counted only a few times. The chain is built from TRBV14 and TRBJ2-7; 7 bases fit TRBD1. V shed 4 bases, J shed 4 bases, and the junction held 10 bases outside the gene matches. The length of the CDR3 is 15 residues. The V gene's germline CDR1 is SGHDN and CDR2 FVKESK. For the CDR3, the DNA is TGTGCCAGCAGCCTTCCAAACAGGGGCAGGTACGAGCAGTACTTC. It specifies CASSLPNRGRYEQYF. The whole variable domain, filled in from reference TRBV14 and TRBJ2-7, reads EAGVTQFPSHSVIEKGQTVTLRCDPISGHDNLYWYRRVMGKEIKFLLHFVKESKQDESGMPNNRFLAERTGGTYSTLKVQPAELEDSGVYFCASSLPNRGRYEQYFGPGTRLTVT.